Shown below are 5 T cell receptor beta chains from a single sample sequenced in a study of vaccination and CD4 T cells after COVID-19 (dated by TCRdb to between 2021 and 2022). The library was made by PCR. Sequenced on an Illumina iSeq 100. DNA from cultured CD4+ T cells underwent TCR sequencing with the Oncomine TCR Beta short-read assay at the Johns Hopkins FTIC core. TCRdb trimmed the raw reads at Q25, called clones with MiXCR and kept productive beta chains. Rows are combined by CDR3 protein, so each entry shows the most common genes and DNA. The sample has 20,000 to 25,000 distinct CDR3 sequences on record, approximately 39% of them singletons. The ten biggest clones cover 7.2% of the sample. The antigens of these receptors remain unknown. The treatment or condition label here, explained by the study, means: approximately 9-day PBMC culture with coronavirus spike peptide pools or control peptides (ViraFEST assay).

Material: CD4+ T cells from blood, cultured in vitro. The receptors come from a human donor who had recovered from COVID-19.

The J gene is TRBJ2-7, the V gene TRBV7-2, with D possibly TRBD1 on 5 matching bases. Between the trimmed V and J ends, which lost 1 base and 4 bases, there was a span of 17 bases. This CDR3 is built from 16 residues. Per the germline V gene, CDR1 is SGHTA and CDR2 is FQGNSA. The CDR3 bases are TGTGCCAGCAGCTTAGAACGCACAGGCTTGGGATACGAGCAGTACTTC. Protein sequence: CASSLERTGLGYEQYF. Combining the CDR3 with reference TRBV7-2 and TRBJ2-7 gives the whole variable domain GAGVSQSPSNKVTEKGKDVELRCDPISGHTALYWYRQSLGQGLEFLIYFQGNSAPDKSGLPSDRFSAERTGGSVSTLTIQRTQQEDSAVYLCASSLERTGLGYEQYFGPGTRLTVT.

The gene calls are TRBV5-5 and TRBJ2-2; 8 bases agree with TRBD2. Germline trimming cut 4 bases from V and 7 bases from J; bases unmatched to any gene: 9. The CDR3 length is 15 residues. Germline CDR1 and CDR2: SGHKS and YYEKEE (reference sequence). CDR3 sequence: CASSGLSGTHGELFF. The CDR3 DNA sequence: TGTGCCAGCAGCGGGCTTAGCGGGACCCACGGGGAGCTGTTTTTT. Drawing the rest from reference TRBV5-5 and TRBJ2-2, the complete variable domain is DAGVTQSPTHLIKTRGQQVTLRCSPISGHKSVSWYQQVLGQGPQFIFQYYEKEERGRGNFPDRFSARQFPNYSSELNVNALLLGDSALYLCASSGLSGTHGELFFGEGSRLTVL.

V gene TRBV6-1 combines with J gene TRBJ2-5, with TRBD2 identical over 9 bases. This CDR3 has 17 residues. With 3 bases clipped from V and 7 bases from J, the junction kept 15 bases outside the gene matches. CDR1 is MNHNS, CDR2 SASEGT, per germline. CDR3 sequence: CASSELWVAGDQGTQYF. CDR3 sequence (DNA): TGTGCCAGCAGTGAGCTTTGGGTAGCGGGAGATCAGGGGACCCAGTACTTC.

V gene TRBV28 combines with J gene TRBJ2-1; D is ambiguous. Germline V gives CDR1 MDHEN, CDR2 SYDVKM. CDR3 length: 13 residues. The V end lost 2 bases, the J end lost 2 bases, and 4 bases lay between the germline ends. Here the CDR3 DNA reads TGTGCCAGCAGTTTAAGTACCTACAATGAGCAGTTCTTC. Its protein is CASSLSTYNEQFF.

This rearrangement joins TRBV5-4 to TRBJ1-1; D ambiguous. Germline loops: CDR1 SGHNT, CDR2 YYREEE (reference sequence). CDR3 length: 13 amino acids. Trimming took 0 bases from V and 1 from J, leaving 4 bases between them. The CDR3 spells CASSLVANTEAFF. The CDR3 DNA is TGTGCCAGCAGCTTGGTAGCGAACACTGAAGCTTTCTTT.